This TCR beta chain derives from a study of T cell changes during pregnancy in multiple sclerosis. The germline V gene has CDR1 MNHNY and CDR2 SVGAGI (reference sequence). The CDR3 has 14 amino acids. V was pared by 2 bases and J by 5 bases, with 12 bases between. Generated by immunoSEQ multiplex PCR, the TCRdb table keeps only in-frame clones and is missing some. The table shows approximately 70,000 clones, with roughly 91% occurring only once. The chain carries TRBV6-6 and TRBJ1-1; tentatively, D is TRBD1 (5 bases). The sample here was peripheral blood, taken in the third trimester of pregnancy. The sequence was obtained from a female donor in good health, enrolled as a control in a pregnancy study. For the CDR3, the DNA is TGTGCCAGCAGTTACAGTCGGGGGGGGACTGAAGCTTTCTTT. Translation gives CASSYSRGGTEAFF.